The 18 T cell receptor beta chains reported below all come from one sample, sequenced in a study of PD-1 blockade in mismatch repair-deficient tumors. Here immunoSEQ multiplex PCR was the method, and the copy in TCRdb shows in-frame clones only, minus some. Here the sample spans 65,000 to 80,000 clones, 60% to 80% being singletons. The source was peripheral blood, collected 2 weeks after starting pembrolizumab. These receptors were obtained from an adult with mismatch repair-deficient cancer.

The chain has TRBV10-1 and TRBJ2-5; D possibly matches TRBD1 or TRBD2 (5 bases each). Germline loops: CDR1 WNHNN, CDR2 SYGVQD (reference sequence). V was clipped by 3 bases and J by 5 bases, with 10 bases between them. This CDR3 contains 13 residues. The CDR3 sequence: CASSDTGGETQYF. CDR3 coding DNA: TGCGCCAGCAGTGATACAGGCGGGGAGACCCAGTACTTC.

The chain carries TRBV2 and TRBJ1-1; no clear D. The germline gives CDR1 SNHLY, CDR2 FYNNEI. The CDR3 has 13 amino acids. Trimming pared 7 bases from V and 4 bases from J, leaving 13 bases between. The CDR3 protein is CASTTRGGTEAFF. CDR3 coding DNA: TGTGCCAGCACAACCCGGGGAGGCACTGAAGCTTTCTTT.

The chain employs TRBV27 and TRBJ2-5; a possible D gene is TRBD2 (5 bases). The CDR3 consists of 14 residues. The germline V and J ends were trimmed by 5 bases and 4 bases, with 14 bases remaining between them. Looked up from germline, CDR1 is MNHEY and CDR2 is SMNVEV (reference sequence). The CDR3 region has the DNA TGTGCCAGCAGTACCCTACTAGGTCGAGAGACCCAGTACTTC. It translates to CASSTLLGRETQYF.

With regard to this clone: The junction does not match germline at one end; this may be a read error. The chain is built from TRBV5-4 and TRBJ2-7, with D perhaps assigned TRBD1 or TRBD2 (5 bases each). CDR1 is SGHNT and CDR2 is YYREEE in the germline V gene (reference sequence). The CDR3 is 13 amino acids. The CDR3 DNA is TGCGCCAGCAGCCCCCAGGGAGAGGAGGAGCAGTACTTC. This encodes CASSPQGEEEQYF.

The chain carries TRBV6-4 and TRBJ2-2; D gene ambiguous. The germline CDR1 and CDR2 sequences are MRHNA and SNTAGT. This CDR3 has 13 amino acids. Trimming shortened V by 0 bases and J by 13 bases, and 12 bases separated the two germline ends. The CDR3 DNA is TGTGCCAGCAGTGACTCGGGATTCCCACGGCTGTTTTTT. This sequence encodes CASSDSGFPRLFF.

The rearrangement joins TRBV10-2 to TRBJ2-1, with 8 bases lining up with TRBD2. In germline, CDR1 is WSHSY, CDR2 SAAADI. The CDR3 covers 16 residues. J lost 12 bases, V lost 2 bases, and 15 bases had no gene match. CDR3 in amino acids: CASSEGERGLGVVQFF. CDR3 sequence (DNA): TGCGCCAGCAGTGAGGGGGAGCGGGGGCTCGGGGTAGTGCAGTTCTTC.

J is TRBJ2-7 and V is TRBV7-8; D may be TRBD1 (6 bases). CDR1 is SGHVS and CDR2 is FQNEAQ in the germline V gene. This CDR3 is built from 11 residues. V lost 4 bases and J lost 6, with 7 bases in between. CDR3 residues: CASSYRAEQYF. The CDR3 region has the DNA TGTGCCAGCAGCTACAGGGCCGAGCAGTACTTC.

The count of this clone is one. V is TRBV6-6 and J is TRBJ2-1; TRBD2 is a possible D gene (6 bases). The CDR3 extends over 12 amino acids. Germline V gives CDR1 MNHNY, CDR2 SVGAGI (reference sequence). Trimming stripped 6 bases from V and 5 bases from J, with 8 bases between. CDR3 DNA: TGTGCCAGCAGGAGGGAGGACAATGAGCAGTTCTTC. Translating it yields CASRREDNEQFF.

The rearrangement joins TRBV11-3 to TRBJ2-6; D is unclear. Trimming removed 5 bases at V and 2 bases at J, with 1 base between. CDR1 and CDR2 from the germline V gene are SGHNT and YENEEA. The CDR3 is 12 amino acids. The CDR3 sequence: CASSPGANVLTF. In nucleotides, the CDR3 is TGTGCCAGCAGCCCTGGGGCCAACGTCCTGACTTTC.

The chain is built from TRBV9 and TRBJ2-3; D possibly uses TRBD1 or TRBD2 (5 bases each). Germline values: CDR1 SGDLS, CDR2 YYNGEE. The CDR3 covers 19 residues. Trimming removed 0 bases at V and 2 bases at J, with 22 bases between. Written as DNA, the CDR3 is TGTGCCAGCAGCGTAGGATCCCCGGTCGTCGGGGCACACACAGATACGCAGTATTTT. Translation: CASSVGSPVVGAHTDTQYF.

The chain links TRBV7-2 to TRBJ2-1; no clear D gene. Germline lookup yields CDR1 SGHTA and CDR2 FQGNSA. CDR3 length: 11 amino acids. V was shortened by 4 bases and J by 7 bases, with 5 bases between the two germline ends. As DNA, the CDR3 is TGTGCCAGCAGCTCGAAAAATGAGCAGTTCTTC. It is translated as CASSSKNEQFF.

This clone was counted a single time. This rearrangement joins TRBV5-6 to TRBJ2-1, with TRBD1 matching over 11 bases. Germline lookup yields CDR1 SGHDT and CDR2 YYEEEE. The CDR3 has 16 amino acids. The junction had 3 bases not matched to a gene; V was cut back by 1 base and J by 3 bases. In DNA form, the CDR3 reads TGTGCCAGCAGCTTGTTAGGGACAGGGGGCTACAATGAGCAGTTCTTC. Translation: CASSLLGTGGYNEQFF.

This clone was counted a single time. The chain uses TRBV6-1 and TRBJ1-5, with D unclear. The CDR3 runs 15 residues. From germline, CDR1 is MNHNS and CDR2 SASEGT. Trimming pared 2 bases from V and 3 bases from J, leaving 11 bases between. The CDR3 coding sequence is TGTGCCAGCAGTGAACCGCCGAGACCCAATCAGCCCCAGCATTTT. Protein: CASSEPPRPNQPQHF.

The chain uses TRBV19 and TRBJ2-1; maybe TRBD1 (5 bases). The CDR3 has 15 residues. CDR1 and CDR2 (germline): LNHDA, SQIVND (reference sequence). V lost 3 bases, J lost 0 bases, and 9 bases lay in between. The CDR3 DNA follows: TGTGCCAGTAGTATCGACAGCAGCTCCTACAATGAGCAGTTCTTC. Protein product: CASSIDSSSYNEQFF.

For the CDR3, the DNA is TGCGCCAGCAGTGAGATGGCCCTTAGCTCCTACGAGCAGTACTTC. Translating it yields CASSEMALSSYEQYF. The chain is built from TRBV10-2 and TRBJ2-7, with D hard to call. Trimming removed 2 bases from V and 0 bases from J, with 11 bases in between. This CDR3 has 15 residues. The germline V gene encodes CDR1 WSHSY and CDR2 SAAADI.

V and J are TRBV2 and TRBJ1-3; the D is unclear. V gave up 3 bases and J gave up 0 bases, with 6 bases separating them. CDR1 and CDR2 from the germline V gene are SNHLY and FYNNEI. The CDR3 loop spans 14 amino acids. CDR3 in DNA: TGTGCCAGCAGTGACAGGACCTCTGGAAACACCATATATTTT. This encodes CASSDRTSGNTIYF.

The gene calls are TRBV12-5 and TRBJ2-6; 9 positions agree with TRBD1. Germline CDR1 is LGHNT and CDR2 is FRNRAP. The CDR3 is 24 residues long. J was trimmed by 2 bases and V by 0 bases; bases with no gene match: 23. In DNA form, the CDR3 reads TGTGCTAGTGGTTTGGTACTGGGGTTGGGTATACCGGGACAGGGCTTCACTGGGGCCAACGTCCTGACTTTC. Amino acids: CASGLVLGLGIPGQGFTGANVLTF.

This chain uses TRBV7-3 with TRBJ1-2, with D perhaps TRBD1 (5 bases). V dropped 3 bases and J dropped 5 bases, with 13 bases sitting between them. The CDR3 is made up of 14 amino acids. Germline CDR1 and CDR2: SGHTA and FQGTGA. The CDR3 DNA is TGTGCCAGCAGCTTCCTCGTTGGGACTTATGGCTACACCTTC. Amino acid sequence: CASSFLVGTYGYTF.